This T cell receptor (beta chain) is drawn from a study of OX40 agonist ivuxolimab in advanced cancers. Study as a whole: The study gave patients intravenous ivuxolimab at 0.01 to 10 mg/kg every 2 weeks. People in dose escalation had one of these cancers: hepatocellular carcinoma, melanoma, renal cell or head and neck cancer.

The ends lost 2 bases at V and 4 bases at J; junction bases unmatched: 5. This CDR3 has 16 residues. Germline-derived CDR1 and CDR2 are LGHNA and YSLEER. TCRdb keeps only in-frame clones here, not all; method: immunoSEQ multiplex PCR. The profile shows about 68,000 clones, approximately 82% of them singletons. Patients were ineligible given autoimmune disease history or systemic immunosuppression. The V call is TRBV4-3, the J call TRBJ2-5; TRBD2 agrees at 12 bases. The source of this sequence is an adult with an advanced solid tumor such as melanoma, head and neck, liver or kidney cancer. The specimen comprised CD4+ or CD8+ T cells sorted from blood, sampled in a trial of the OX40 agonist ivuxolimab. This chain's CDR3 is CASSQSPGLAGETQYF. CDR3 DNA sequence: TGCGCCAGCAGCCAATCACCGGGACTAGCGGGAGAGACCCAGTACTTC.